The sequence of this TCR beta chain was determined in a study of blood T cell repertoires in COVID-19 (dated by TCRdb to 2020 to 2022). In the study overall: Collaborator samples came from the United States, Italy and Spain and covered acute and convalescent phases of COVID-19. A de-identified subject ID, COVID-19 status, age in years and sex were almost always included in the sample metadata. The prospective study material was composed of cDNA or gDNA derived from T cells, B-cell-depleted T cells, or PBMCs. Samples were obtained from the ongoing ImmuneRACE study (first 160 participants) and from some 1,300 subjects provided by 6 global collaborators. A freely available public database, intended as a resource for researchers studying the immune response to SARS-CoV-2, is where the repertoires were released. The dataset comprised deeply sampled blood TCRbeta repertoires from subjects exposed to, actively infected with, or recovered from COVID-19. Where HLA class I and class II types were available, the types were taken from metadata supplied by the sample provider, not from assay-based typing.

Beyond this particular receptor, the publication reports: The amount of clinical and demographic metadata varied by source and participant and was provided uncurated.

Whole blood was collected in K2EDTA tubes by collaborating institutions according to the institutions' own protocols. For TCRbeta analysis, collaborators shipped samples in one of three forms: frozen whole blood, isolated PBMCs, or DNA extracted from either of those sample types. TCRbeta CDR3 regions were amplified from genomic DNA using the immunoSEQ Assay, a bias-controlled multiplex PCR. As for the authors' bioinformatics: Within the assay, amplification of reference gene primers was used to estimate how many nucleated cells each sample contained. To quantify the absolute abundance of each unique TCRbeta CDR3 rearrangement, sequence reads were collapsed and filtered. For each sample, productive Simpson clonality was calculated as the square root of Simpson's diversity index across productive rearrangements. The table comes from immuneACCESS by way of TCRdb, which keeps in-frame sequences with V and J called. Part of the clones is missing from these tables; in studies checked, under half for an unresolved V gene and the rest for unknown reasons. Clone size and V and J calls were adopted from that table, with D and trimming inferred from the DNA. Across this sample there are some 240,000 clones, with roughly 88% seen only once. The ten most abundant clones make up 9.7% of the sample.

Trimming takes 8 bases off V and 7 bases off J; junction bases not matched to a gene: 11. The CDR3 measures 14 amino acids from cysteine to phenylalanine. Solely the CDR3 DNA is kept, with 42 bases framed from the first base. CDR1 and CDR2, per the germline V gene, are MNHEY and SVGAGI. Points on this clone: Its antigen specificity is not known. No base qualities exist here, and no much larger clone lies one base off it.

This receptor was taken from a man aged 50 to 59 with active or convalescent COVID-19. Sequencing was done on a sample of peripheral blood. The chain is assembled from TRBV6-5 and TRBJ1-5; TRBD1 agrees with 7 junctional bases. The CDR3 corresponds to CASSEITGEQPQHF. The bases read TGTGCCAGCTCTGAGATCACAGGGGAACAGCCCCAGCATTTT.